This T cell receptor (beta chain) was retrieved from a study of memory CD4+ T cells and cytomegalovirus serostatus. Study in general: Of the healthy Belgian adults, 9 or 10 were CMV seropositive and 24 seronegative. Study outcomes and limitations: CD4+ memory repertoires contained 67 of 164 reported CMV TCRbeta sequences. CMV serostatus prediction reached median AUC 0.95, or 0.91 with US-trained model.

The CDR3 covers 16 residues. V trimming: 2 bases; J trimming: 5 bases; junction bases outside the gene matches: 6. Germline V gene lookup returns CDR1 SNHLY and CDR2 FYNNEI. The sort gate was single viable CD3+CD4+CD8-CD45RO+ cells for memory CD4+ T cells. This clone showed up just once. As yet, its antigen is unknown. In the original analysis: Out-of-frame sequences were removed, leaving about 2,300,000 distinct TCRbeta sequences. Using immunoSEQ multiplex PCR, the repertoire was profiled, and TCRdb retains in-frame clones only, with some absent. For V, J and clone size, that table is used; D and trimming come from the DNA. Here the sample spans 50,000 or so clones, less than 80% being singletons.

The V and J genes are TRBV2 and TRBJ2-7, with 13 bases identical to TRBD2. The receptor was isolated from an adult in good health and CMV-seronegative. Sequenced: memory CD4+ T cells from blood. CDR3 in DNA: TGTGCCAGCAGTGAAATCGGAGGACTAGCGGGAGACGAGCAGTACTTC. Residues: CASSEIGGLAGDEQYF. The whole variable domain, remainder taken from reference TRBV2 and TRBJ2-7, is EPEVTQTPSHQVTQMGQEVILRCVPISNHLYFYWYRQILGQKVEFLVSFYNNEISEKSEIFDDQFSVERPDGSNFTLKIRSTKLEDSAMYFCASSEIGGLAGDEQYFGPGTRLTVT.